This T cell receptor (beta chain) is drawn from a study of CD8 T cells in Susac syndrome (dated by TCRdb to the late 2010s). Broadly, across the study: The study used repertoire sequencing to test whether antigen drove CD8+ T cell activation and differentiation in Susac syndrome. Beyond this particular receptor, the publication reports: The TCR sequencing and HLA analysis was acknowledged to have included a relatively small number of individuals.

The CDR3 contains 18 residues, cysteine and phenylalanine counted. Only the CDR3 part of the read is kept: 54 bases, read in frame from the first base. The germline V end is reduced by 4 bases and the J end by 1 base; junction bases left unmatched: 13. Per the germline V gene, MDHEN is the CDR1 and SYDVKM is the CDR2. RNA was extracted with the RNeasy kit and 0.5 to 1 ug was reverse transcribed using random hexamers. TCR beta CDR3 regions were amplified with the immunoSEQ multiplex PCR assay covering 54 Vbeta and 13 Jbeta segments. PCR amplification bias was corrected by using a synthetic template baseline for primer optimization and computational correction. From the authors' description of their analysis: Only productive sequences were kept, with reads annotated to V, D and J genes according to IMGT and analyzed in immunoSEQ Analyzer. Clonality was computed as one minus Shannon entropy normalized by log2 of the number of productive unique sequences. Public and private clones were assessed among the 100 most prevalent clones of each patient and control. Susac-specific clones were defined as absent from healthy and MS cohorts, 850 to 1,300 published viral clones and other ImmuneACCESS disease sequences. TCRdb's own reprocessing of the public reads used fastp at Q25 and MiXCR and kept productive beta chains. All rows with the same CDR3 protein become a single entry with the most common DNA and genes. These V and J calls derive from TCRdb rather than the authors' analysis. Here the sample has 140,000 or so distinct CDR3 sequences; 85% to 95% occur a single time. Of the sample, approximately 0.11% falls within the top ten clones.

High-throughput TCR beta sequencing profiled peripheral blood CD8+ and CD4+ T cells from healthy donors, Susac syndrome patients and multiple sclerosis patients. Treatment-naive patients with stable or active relapsing-remitting disease fulfilling revised McDonald criteria were used as multiple sclerosis controls. CD8+ TEMRA cells were enriched by FACS, while bulk CD8+ and CD4+ T cells were purified by magnetic negative isolation. Blood was drawn into EDTA tubes, processed within 24 hours, and PBMCs were isolated by density gradient centrifugation. PBMCs intended for TCR sequencing were cryopreserved in liquid nitrogen and were subsequently thawed in a 37 degrees C water bath. Purity of sorted or isolated CD4+, CD8+ and CD8+ TEMRA cells was at least 90%. For this clonotype: There is no known antigen for this receptor. The record has no base qualities; no much larger clone is one base away.

The chain is encoded by TRBV28 joined to TRBJ1-5, and 7 junctional nucleotides match TRBD1. Specimen: CD4+ T cells from PBMCs. This sequence was found in a human donor with multiple sclerosis. The CDR3 in this case is CASSSARQGVRSNQPQHF. DNA sequence: TGTGCCAGCAGTTCGGCAAGACAGGGAGTAAGAAGCAATCAGCCCCAGCATTTT.